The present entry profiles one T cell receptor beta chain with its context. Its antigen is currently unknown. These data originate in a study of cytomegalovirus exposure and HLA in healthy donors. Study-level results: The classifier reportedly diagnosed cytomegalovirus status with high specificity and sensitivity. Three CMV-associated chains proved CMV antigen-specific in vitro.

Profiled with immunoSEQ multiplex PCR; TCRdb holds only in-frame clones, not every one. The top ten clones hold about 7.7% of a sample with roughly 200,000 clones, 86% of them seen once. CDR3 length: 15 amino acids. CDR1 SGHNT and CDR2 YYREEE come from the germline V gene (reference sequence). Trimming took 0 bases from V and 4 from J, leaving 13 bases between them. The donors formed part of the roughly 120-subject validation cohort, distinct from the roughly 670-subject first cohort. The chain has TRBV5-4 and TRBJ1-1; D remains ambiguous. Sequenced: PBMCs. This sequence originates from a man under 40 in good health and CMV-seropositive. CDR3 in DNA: TGTGCCAGCAGCTTGGAATTGGGGAGGGCCACTGAAGCTTTCTTT. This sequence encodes CASSLELGRATEAFF.